Below, 8 T cell receptor beta chains from the same sample are listed, as sequenced in a study of blood T cell repertoires in COVID-19. This table comes from immunoSEQ multiplex PCR, and its TCRdb copy is limited to in-frame clones, with some not included. The sample shows about 340,000 clones, around 85% of them seen only once. The sequencing input was PBMCs or T cells enriched from blood (not recorded which). The receptors were sampled from a woman between 40 and 55 years old with acute COVID-19.

V is TRBV2 and J is TRBJ1-5, with D unclear. This CDR3 comprises 13 residues. CDR1 and CDR2 (germline): SNHLY, FYNNEI. Between the trimmed V and J ends, which lost 6 bases and 2 bases, there was a span of 8 bases. The CDR3 region has the DNA TGTGCCAGCAGGAGTGTTGGCAATCAGCCCCAGCATTTT. Translation: CASRSVGNQPQHF.

J is TRBJ2-3 and V is TRBV7-9; 7 bases line up with TRBD2. This CDR3 comprises 16 residues. The V and J ends lost 6 bases and 2 bases, in that order; junction bases with no gene match: 11. Germline V gene lookup returns CDR1 SEHNR and CDR2 FQNEAQ (reference sequence). CDR3 nucleotides: TGTGCCAGCAGACCGTGGGCTAGCGGATTCACAGATACGCAGTATTTT. Encoded protein: CASRPWASGFTDTQYF.

V is TRBV5-1 and J is TRBJ2-7, with 7 bases that match TRBD1. CDR1 and CDR2 (germline): SGHRS, YFSETQ. With 4 bases clipped from V and 2 bases from J, the junction kept 6 bases outside the gene matches. The CDR3 contains 14 residues. The chain's CDR3 is CASSLGTVPYEQYF. CDR3 sequence (DNA): TGCGCCAGCAGCCTCGGGACAGTACCCTACGAGCAGTACTTC.

The chain recombines TRBV7-2 with TRBJ2-3, with a tentative D call TRBD2 (7 bases). The CDR3 is 15 amino acids. V was cut by 1 base and J by 5 bases, with 13 bases left in between. CDR1 SGHTA and CDR2 FQGNSA come from the germline V gene. This CDR3 is CASSLGAGAVDTQYF. The CDR3 nucleotides read TGTGCCAGCAGCTTAGGGGCGGGGGCGGTAGATACGCAGTATTTT.

The V call is TRBV9, the J call TRBJ1-4, with 7 bases lining up with TRBD1. The CDR3 totals 14 residues. The junction had 4 bases not matched to a gene; V was cut back by 3 bases and J by 5 bases. Germline V lookup: CDR1 SGDLS, CDR2 YYNGEE. For the CDR3, the DNA is TGTGCCAGCAGCGAGGGACAGCCAAATGAAAAACTGTTTTTT. Protein sequence: CASSEGQPNEKLFF.

The genes are TRBV5-6 and TRBJ1-4; weak D call: TRBD1 (5 bases). CDR1 is SGHDT and CDR2 is YYEEEE in the germline V gene. V lost 1 base and J 4 bases, leaving 8 bases between the germline ends. The CDR3 has 14 residues. The CDR3 coding sequence is TGTGCCAGCAGCTTGTACAGGTTTAATGAAAAACTGTTTTTT. This translates into CASSLYRFNEKLFF.

This rearrangement joins TRBV9 to TRBJ1-1; D is perhaps TRBD1 (5 bases). Germline values: CDR1 SGDLS, CDR2 YYNGEE. The CDR3 is 15 amino acids. V was shortened by 0 bases and J by 4 bases, with 13 bases between the two germline ends. CDR3 protein: CASSVGWTGGTEAFF. CDR3 nucleotide sequence: TGTGCCAGCAGCGTAGGGTGGACCGGGGGCACTGAAGCTTTCTTT.

This chain uses TRBV7-6 with TRBJ2-7; D call uncertain. Germline V gives CDR1 SGHVS, CDR2 FNYEAQ. V gave up 1 base and J gave up 0 bases, with 10 bases separating them. The CDR3 has 15 residues. In nucleotides, the CDR3 is TGTGCCAGCAGCTTAGTCCGGAGCTCCTCCTACGAGCAGTACTTC. Translating it yields CASSLVRSSSYEQYF.